These 27 T cell receptor beta chains were all obtained from the same sample, sequenced in a study of CD8 T cells in ankylosing spondylitis. In TCRdb, the 5' RACE reads were re-called with MiXCR into one record per CDR3 protein. The table shows approximately 130,000 distinct CDR3 sequences, with 10% to 12% occurring only once. Sequences were obtained from blood, either unsorted or a sorted T cell fraction (not recorded which). These receptors originate from a female donor with ankylosing spondylitis or in good health (not recorded which).

This clonotype was detected ten times or more. This rearrangement joins TRBV20-1 to TRBJ2-3; 10 nucleotides line up with TRBD2. Germline V gene sequence: CDR1 DFQATT, CDR2 SNEGSKA (reference sequence). Trimming removed 6 bases from V and 0 bases from J; junction bases left unmatched: 6. This CDR3 spans 15 amino acids. The DNA for the CDR3 is TGCAGTGCAAGCGCTAGCGGGGGCAGCACAGATACGCAGTATTTT. This translates into CSASASGGSTDTQYF.

At least ten counts were recorded for this clonotype. This chain links TRBV5-5 with TRBJ2-7; tentative D call: TRBD2 (6 bases). V shed 3 bases and J shed 7 bases, with 14 bases lying between them. The CDR3 is 13 amino acids. The V gene's germline CDR1 is SGHKS and CDR2 YYEKEE (reference sequence). The CDR3 DNA reads TGTGCCAGCAGCTGGATGGCGGGAACAGAGCAGTACTTC. Translating it yields CASSWMAGTEQYF.

The chain couples TRBV10-2 to TRBJ2-7; 9 bases map to TRBD2. Trimming removed 4 bases from V and 0 bases from J; junction bases left unmatched: 4. CDR1 and CDR2 (germline): WSHSY, SAAADI. This CDR3 region has 15 residues. CDR3 in amino acids: CASSGLAESSYEQYF. Written as DNA, the CDR3 is TGCGCCAGCAGTGGACTAGCGGAATCCTCCTACGAGCAGTACTTC.

This clonotype was counted many times. The chain is built from TRBV6-1 and TRBJ1-5; TRBD1 aligns across 7 bases. Germline CDR1 and CDR2: MNHNS and SASEGT. V lost 5 bases and J lost 6; bases outside the gene matches: 7. CDR3 length: 14 amino acids. The CDR3 nucleotides are TGTGCCAGCAGTCAACAGGGGAGCGGTCAGCCCCAGCATTTT. Encoded protein: CASSQQGSGQPQHF.

This clonotype was seen ten or more times. V usage is TRBV10-3 and J usage is TRBJ2-1; D might be TRBD2 (5 bases). The CDR3 sequence is 11 residues long. V was cut by 8 bases and J by 6 bases, with 8 bases left in between. Germline V gene sequence: CDR1 ENHRY, CDR2 SYGVKD. Here the CDR3 DNA reads TGTGCCATCCGAGGGCTCAATGAGCAGTTCTTC. Amino acids: CAIRGLNEQFF.

This clonotype was seen repeatedly, ten times or more. This chain links TRBV11-2 with TRBJ2-7; no clear D gene. The CDR3 covers 11 residues. Germline CDR1 SGHAT, CDR2 FQNNGV. V lost 4 bases and J lost 3, with 4 bases in between. CDR3 DNA: TGTGCCAGCAGCTCAGACTACGAGCAGTACTTC. This codes for CASSSDYEQYF.

In DNA, the CDR3 is TGTGCCAGCAGCCCTGGACGGGGGGAGTACTTC. Amino acid sequence: CASSPGRGEYF. The chain employs TRBV7-9 and TRBJ2-4, with 7 bases matching TRBD2. V was clipped by 5 bases and J by 14 bases; unmatched bases: 6. The CDR3 runs to 11 residues. Germline V gives CDR1 SEHNR, CDR2 FQNEAQ (reference sequence).

J is TRBJ2-1 and V is TRBV7-2, with D possibly matching TRBD1 (6 bases). V was trimmed by 4 bases and J by 7 bases, leaving 23 bases between them. Germline V gene sequence: CDR1 SGHTA, CDR2 FQGNSA. The CDR3 contains 17 residues. The CDR3 DNA reads as TGTGCCAGCAGCTCCGAACAGGGTCTAGTTTTTCGAAATGAGCAGTTCTTC. This sequence encodes CASSSEQGLVFRNEQFF.

This clonotype was found many times. The chain combines TRBV20-1 with TRBJ2-3; D possibly corresponds to TRBD2 (5 bases). Germline-derived CDR1 and CDR2 are DFQATT and SNEGSKA (reference sequence). V lost 1 base to trimming and J lost 2 bases, with 13 bases between them. The CDR3 spans 15 residues. CDR3 sequence: CSARAGIGNTDTQYF. The CDR3 nucleotides read TGCAGTGCTAGAGCGGGGATCGGTAACACAGATACGCAGTATTTT.

This clonotype has a handful of counts. The rearrangement joins TRBV7-8 to TRBJ2-5; D is possibly TRBD1 (5 bases). CDR1 SGHVS and CDR2 FQNEAQ come from the germline V gene. The CDR3 runs 15 residues. With 2 bases removed from V and 1 base from J, the gap between germline ends came to 11 bases. CDR3: CASSLPQGFQETQYF. CDR3 coding DNA: TGTGCCAGCAGCTTACCCCAGGGCTTCCAAGAGACCCAGTACTTC. The complete variable domain, with remaining parts taken from reference TRBV7-8 and TRBJ2-5, reads GAGVSQSPRYKVAKRGQDVALRCDPISGHVSLFWYQQALGQGPEFLTYFQNEAQLDKSGLPSDRFFAERPEGSVSTLKIQRTQQEDSAVYLCASSLPQGFQETQYFGPGTRLLVL.

The V call is TRBV5-2, the J call TRBJ2-1; the DNA was not compared with TRBD2, the D call given in the table. TRBV5-2 is noted as a pseudogene. CDR3 length: 14 amino acids. The CDR3 region is CAMGPAVSYNEQFF. CDR3 sequence (DNA): TGTGCCATGGGCCCCGCAGTCTCCTACAATGAGCAGTTCTTC.

This clonotype was seen at least ten times. The chain links TRBV11-2 to TRBJ1-2; D is unresolved. The germline V gene encodes CDR1 SGHAT and CDR2 FQNNGV. The V and J ends lost 1 base and 1 base respectively, with 10 bases between them. The CDR3 length is 15 residues. CDR3 sequence (DNA): TGTGCCAGCAGCTTAGGTCGCGCCCTTAACTATGGCTACACCTTC. Protein: CASSLGRALNYGYTF.

In this sample, this clonotype turned up many times. V usage is TRBV6-5 and J usage is TRBJ2-1; D might be TRBD2 (6 bases). The CDR3 is 15 amino acids. V lost 0 bases and J lost 6, with 12 bases in between. Germline CDR1 MNHEY, CDR2 SVGAGI. The CDR3 region has the DNA TGTGCCAGCAGTTACTCTCCACTAGCTGGCAATGAGCAGTTCTTC. It encodes CASSYSPLAGNEQFF.

Ten or more counts support this clonotype. A read error may produce the germline difference seen at one junction end. The chain uses TRBV12-3 or TRBV12-4 and TRBJ1-5, with no clear D. This CDR3 has 15 residues. The CDR3 sequence: CASSLADGYNQPQHF. CDR3 coding DNA: TGTGCCAGCAGTCTAGCGGACGGCTACAATCAGCCCCAGCATTTT.

This clonotype was counted ten times or more. The gene calls are TRBV7-2 and TRBJ2-5; perhaps TRBD1 as D (5 bases). Trimming took off 3 bases at V and 3 bases at J, with 8 bases between the two ends. CDR3 length: 13 residues. CDR1 is SGHTA and CDR2 is FQGNSA in the germline V gene. The CDR3 loop is CASSFQTEETQYF. The DNA for the CDR3 is TGTGCCAGCAGCTTCCAGACAGAAGAGACCCAGTACTTC.

Note on this clonotype: A much larger clone differs by one base, so this may be a read error. The gene calls are TRBV6-1 and TRBJ2-7; no definite D call. Germline assignment: CDR1 MNHNS and CDR2 SASEGT. The CDR3 covers 14 residues. V was shortened by 5 bases and J by 2 bases, with 13 bases between the two germline ends. The CDR3: CASSSERFTYEQYF. DNA for the CDR3: TGTGCCAGCAGTAGCGAGAGATTCACCTACGAGCAGTACTTC.

This clonotype was recorded at least ten times. The CDR3 DNA reads TGCAGTGCTAGTTCCCTAGCGGGAATGGAGCAGTTCTTC. Amino acid sequence: CSASSLAGMEQFF. V is TRBV20-1 and J is TRBJ2-1, with 9 bases that match TRBD2. Germline CDR1 and CDR2: DFQATT and SNEGSKA (reference sequence). CDR3 length: 13 residues. Trimming cost V 3 bases and J 10 bases; bases outside gene matches: 7.

The table lists this clonotype with a count of one. Relative to the germline gene, one junction end is altered; a read error may explain this. The J gene is TRBJ2-6, the V gene TRBV28, with 8 bases that match TRBD1. This CDR3 has 19 residues. Per germline, CDR1 MDHEN and CDR2 SYDVKM. CDR3 coding DNA: TGTGCCAGCAGTTTACTGACCGCTGGACAGGGCGCTGGGGCCAACGCCCTGACTTTC. Translated, it gives CASSLLTAGQGAGANALTF.

This clonotype was counted many times. The chain carries TRBV2 and TRBJ2-1, with D tentatively TRBD2 (6 bases). V lost 5 bases to trimming and J lost 7 bases, with 15 bases between them. This CDR3 spans 14 amino acids. Germline CDR1 is SNHLY and CDR2 is FYNNEI. CDR3 nucleotides: TGTGCCAGCAGTCGCCTAGCGAGTTTGAATGAGCAGTTCTTC. Translating it yields CASSRLASLNEQFF.

This clonotype has at least ten counts. The J gene is TRBJ1-1, the V gene TRBV7-3; D call uncertain. Trimming took 4 bases from V and 3 from J, leaving 15 bases between them. This CDR3 has 15 residues. Germline V gene data show CDR1 as SGHTA and CDR2 as FQGTGA. CDR3 in amino acids: CASSSLRREYTEAFF. CDR3 in DNA: TGTGCCAGCAGCTCCCTCCGACGTGAGTACACTGAAGCTTTCTTT.

This clonotype has at least ten counts. The chain is built from TRBV20-1 and TRBJ2-2; 11 nucleotides agree with TRBD2. The V gene's germline CDR1 is DFQATT and CDR2 SNEGSKA (reference sequence). The CDR3 totals 15 residues. V trimming: 5 bases; J trimming: 3 bases; junction bases outside the gene matches: 5. CDR3 in DNA: TGCAGTGCTGCTCTTAGCGGGAGGGACACCGGGGAGCTGTTTTTT. Translating it yields CSAALSGRDTGELFF.

This clonotype was seen at least ten times. The chain uses TRBV12-3 or TRBV12-4 and TRBJ1-5; unclear D gene. The CDR3 runs 15 residues. The V end lost 1 base, the J end lost 11 bases, and 18 bases lay between the germline ends. In DNA, the CDR3 is TGTGCCAGCAGTTTAGGGGCCCCCAGTGAAGTGACCCAGCATTTT. Its protein product is CASSLGAPSEVTQHF.

The V call is TRBV20-1, the J call TRBJ2-7; 10 nucleotides align to TRBD1. CDR1 and CDR2 (germline): DFQATT, SNEGSKA (reference sequence). V lost 6 bases and J lost 3; bases outside the gene matches: 8. There are 14 residues in the CDR3. Written as DNA, the CDR3 is TGCAGTGCCTTTGCCCGGACAGGGGGCTACGAGCAGTACTTC. Its translation: CSAFARTGGYEQYF.

This clonotype was seen only a few times. This chain connects TRBV7-2 to TRBJ2-2; D unresolved. The germline CDR1 and CDR2 sequences are SGHTA and FQGNSA. This CDR3 has 14 amino acids. Between the trimmed V and J ends, which lost 1 base and 6 bases, there was a span of 9 bases. CDR3: CASSLVGGSGELFF. The CDR3 DNA reads TGTGCCAGCAGCTTAGTGGGTGGTTCCGGGGAGCTGTTTTTT.

This clonotype has a count of ten or more. This chain links TRBV24-1 with TRBJ2-1; 11 bases line up with TRBD2. CDR1 and CDR2 from the germline V gene are KGHDR and SFDVKD. V trimming: 0 bases; J trimming: 6 bases; junction bases outside the gene matches: 3. There are 16 residues in the CDR3. CDR3: CATSDLPLAGVNEQFF. The DNA for the CDR3 is TGTGCCACCAGTGATTTGCCACTAGCGGGAGTCAATGAGCAGTTCTTC.

This clonotype was observed at least ten times. In DNA form, the CDR3 reads TGTGCCAGCGCGAGGGACAGGGGAAATGGCTACACCTTC. Translated, it gives CASARDRGNGYTF. V usage is TRBV27 and J usage is TRBJ1-2, with 10 bases fitting TRBD1. Germline V gene sequence: CDR1 MNHEY, CDR2 SMNVEV (reference sequence). The CDR3 extends over 13 amino acids. The trim removed 8 bases at V and 6 bases at J, leaving 6 bases unmatched.

This clonotype was found many times. This chain uses TRBV28 with TRBJ1-1, with D tentatively TRBD1 (5 bases). V was cut by 3 bases and J by 0 bases, with 11 bases left in between. Germline V gene lookup returns CDR1 MDHEN and CDR2 SYDVKM. The CDR3 is made up of 15 amino acids. CDR3 DNA: TGTGCCAGCAGTTTCCAAGGACATTTGAACACTGAAGCTTTCTTT. Amino acids: CASSFQGHLNTEAFF. Together with reference TRBV28 and TRBJ1-1, the CDR3 gives the full variable domain: DVKVTQSSRYLVKRTGEKVFLECVQDMDHENMFWYRQDPGLGLRLIYFSYDVKMKEKGDIPEGYSVSREKKERFSLILESASTNQTSMYLCASSFQGHLNTEAFFGQGTRLTVV.